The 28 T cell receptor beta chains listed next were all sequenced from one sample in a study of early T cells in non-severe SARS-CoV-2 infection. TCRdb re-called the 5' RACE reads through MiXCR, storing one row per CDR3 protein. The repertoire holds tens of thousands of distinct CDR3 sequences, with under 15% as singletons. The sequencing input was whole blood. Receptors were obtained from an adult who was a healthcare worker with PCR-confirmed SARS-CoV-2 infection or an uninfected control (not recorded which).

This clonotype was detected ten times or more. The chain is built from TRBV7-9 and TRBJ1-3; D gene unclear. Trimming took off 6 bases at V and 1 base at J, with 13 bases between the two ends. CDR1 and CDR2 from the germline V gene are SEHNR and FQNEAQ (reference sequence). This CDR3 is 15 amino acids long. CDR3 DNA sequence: TGTGCCAGCAGGACCGACGAGGGTTCTGGAAACACCATATATTTT. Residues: CASRTDEGSGNTIYF. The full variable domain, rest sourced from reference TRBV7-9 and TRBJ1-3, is DTGVSQNPRHKITKRGQNVTFRCDPISEHNRLYWYRQTLGQGPEFLTYFQNEAQLEKSRLLSDRFSAERPKGSFSTLEIQRTEQGDSAMYLCASRTDEGSGNTIYFGEGSWLTVV.

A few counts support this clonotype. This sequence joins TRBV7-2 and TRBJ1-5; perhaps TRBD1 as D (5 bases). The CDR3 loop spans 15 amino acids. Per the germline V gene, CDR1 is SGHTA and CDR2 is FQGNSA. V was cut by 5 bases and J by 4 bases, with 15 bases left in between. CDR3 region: CASSLSANRNQPQHF. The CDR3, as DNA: TGTGCCAGCAGCCTTTCAGCCAACAGGAATCAGCCCCAGCATTTT. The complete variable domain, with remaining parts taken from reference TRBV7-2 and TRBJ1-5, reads GAGVSQSPSNKVTEKGKDVELRCDPISGHTALYWYRQSLGQGLEFLIYFQGNSAPDKSGLPSDRFSAERTGGSVSTLTIQRTQQEDSAVYLCASSLSANRNQPQHFGDGTRLSIL.

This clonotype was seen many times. In DNA, the CDR3 is TGTGCCAGCAGCGTAGTTGGACAGGAAGAGACCCAGTACTTC. It translates to CASSVVGQEETQYF. The chain employs TRBV9 and TRBJ2-5, with 7 bases that match TRBD1. Germline V gives CDR1 SGDLS, CDR2 YYNGEE. This CDR3 has 14 residues. The V segment lost 0 bases and the J segment 3 bases; nucleotides outside the gene matches: 2.

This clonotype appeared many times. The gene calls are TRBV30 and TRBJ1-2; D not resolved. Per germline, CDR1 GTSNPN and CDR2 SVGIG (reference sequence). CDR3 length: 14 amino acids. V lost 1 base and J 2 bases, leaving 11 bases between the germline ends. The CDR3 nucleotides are TGTGCCTGGAGTGCAGCCTACATAAACTATGGCTACACCTTC. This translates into CAWSAAYINYGYTF.

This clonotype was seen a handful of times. The DNA for the CDR3 is TGTGCCAGCAGCCCTCTAGCGGATACGCAGTATTTT. Protein: CASSPLADTQYF. This chain uses TRBV3-1 with TRBJ2-3; maybe TRBD2 (6 bases). Trimming pared 4 bases from V and 6 bases from J, leaving 8 bases between. The V gene's germline CDR1 is LGHDT and CDR2 YNNKEL (reference sequence). The CDR3 is 12 amino acids.

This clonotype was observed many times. CDR3 residues: CASRMNYGYTF. DNA for the CDR3: TGTGCCAGCAGGATGAACTATGGCTACACCTTC. This chain uses TRBV6-5 with TRBJ1-2; no firm D call. V was clipped by 6 bases and J by 2 bases, with 4 bases between them. The CDR3 sequence is 11 residues long. Germline assignment: CDR1 MNHEY and CDR2 SVGAGI.

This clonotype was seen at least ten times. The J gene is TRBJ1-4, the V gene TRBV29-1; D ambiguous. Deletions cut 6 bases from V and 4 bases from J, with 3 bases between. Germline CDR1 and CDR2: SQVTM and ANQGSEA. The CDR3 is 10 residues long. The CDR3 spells CSVSNEKLFF. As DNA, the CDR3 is TGCAGCGTCAGTAATGAAAAACTGTTTTTT. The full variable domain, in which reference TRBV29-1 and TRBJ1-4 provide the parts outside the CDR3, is SAVISQKPSRDICQRGTSLTIQCQVDSQVTMMFWYRQQPGQSLTLIATANQGSEATYESGFVIDKFPISRPNLTFSTLTVSNMSPEDSSIYLCSVSNEKLFFGSGTQLSVL.

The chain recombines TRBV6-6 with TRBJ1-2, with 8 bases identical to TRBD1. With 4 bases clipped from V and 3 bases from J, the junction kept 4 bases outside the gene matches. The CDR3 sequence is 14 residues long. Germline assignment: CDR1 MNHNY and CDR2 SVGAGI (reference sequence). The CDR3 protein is CASSFRGRDYGYTF. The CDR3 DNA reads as TGTGCCAGCAGTTTCAGGGGGCGCGACTATGGCTACACCTTC.

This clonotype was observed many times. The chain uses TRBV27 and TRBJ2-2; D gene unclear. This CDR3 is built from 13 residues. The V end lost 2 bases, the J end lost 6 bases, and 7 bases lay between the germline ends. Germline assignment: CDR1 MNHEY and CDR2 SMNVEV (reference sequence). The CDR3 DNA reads TGTGCCAGCAGTTTAGGATACTCCGGGGAGCTGTTTTTT. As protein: CASSLGYSGELFF.

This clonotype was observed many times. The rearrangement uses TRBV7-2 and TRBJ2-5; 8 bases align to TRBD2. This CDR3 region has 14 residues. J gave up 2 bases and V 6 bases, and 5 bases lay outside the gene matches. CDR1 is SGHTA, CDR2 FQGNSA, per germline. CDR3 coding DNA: TGTGCCAGCAGTCGAGGCGGGGGGCAAGAGACCCAGTACTTC. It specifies CASSRGGGQETQYF. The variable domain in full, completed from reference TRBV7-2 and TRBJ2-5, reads GAGVSQSPSNKVTEKGKDVELRCDPISGHTALYWYRQSLGQGLEFLIYFQGNSAPDKSGLPSDRFSAERTGGSVSTLTIQRTQQEDSAVYLCASSRGGGQETQYFGPGTRLLVL.

In DNA form, the CDR3 reads TGTGCCAGCAGTGAAGTCGGGCTCACCTACGAGCAGTACTTC. Its translation: CASSEVGLTYEQYF. The rearrangement joins TRBV2 to TRBJ2-7; D is ambiguous. The CDR3 contains 14 residues. Germline V gene sequence: CDR1 SNHLY, CDR2 FYNNEI. Trimming cost V 1 base and J 2 bases, with 9 bases left between them. Using reference TRBV2 and TRBJ2-7 for the parts outside the CDR3, the full variable domain is EPEVTQTPSHQVTQMGQEVILRCVPISNHLYFYWYRQILGQKVEFLVSFYNNEISEKSEIFDDQFSVERPDGSNFTLKIRSTKLEDSAMYFCASSEVGLTYEQYFGPGTRLTVT.

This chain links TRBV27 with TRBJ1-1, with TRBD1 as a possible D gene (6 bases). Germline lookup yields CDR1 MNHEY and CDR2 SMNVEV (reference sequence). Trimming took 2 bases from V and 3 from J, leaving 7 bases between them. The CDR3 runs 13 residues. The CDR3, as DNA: TGTGCCAGCAGTTTAAGACAGGACACTGAAGCTTTCTTT. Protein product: CASSLRQDTEAFF.

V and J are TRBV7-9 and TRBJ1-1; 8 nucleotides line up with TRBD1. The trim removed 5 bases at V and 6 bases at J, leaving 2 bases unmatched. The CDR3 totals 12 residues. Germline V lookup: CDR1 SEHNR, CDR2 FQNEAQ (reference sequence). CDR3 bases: TGTGCCAGCAGCGTACAGGGGGCTGAAGCTTTCTTT. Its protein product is CASSVQGAEAFF.

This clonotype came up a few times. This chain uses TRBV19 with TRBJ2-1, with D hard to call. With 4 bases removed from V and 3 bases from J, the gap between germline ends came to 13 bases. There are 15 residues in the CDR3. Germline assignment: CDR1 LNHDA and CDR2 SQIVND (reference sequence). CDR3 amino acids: CASSNWQNVYNEQFF. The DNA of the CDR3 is TGTGCCAGTAGTAATTGGCAGAACGTCTACAATGAGCAGTTCTTC. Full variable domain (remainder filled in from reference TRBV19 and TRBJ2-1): DGGITQSPKYLFRKEGQNVTLSCEQNLNHDAMYWYRQDPGQGLRLIYYSQIVNDFQKGDIAEGYSVSREKKESFPLTVTSAQKNPTAFYLCASSNWQNVYNEQFFGPGTRLTVL.

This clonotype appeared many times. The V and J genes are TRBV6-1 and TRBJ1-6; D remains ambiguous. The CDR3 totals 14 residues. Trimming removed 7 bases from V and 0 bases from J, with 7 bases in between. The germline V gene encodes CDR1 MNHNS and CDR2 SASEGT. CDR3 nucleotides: TGTGCCAGCACCGGGCGCTCCTATAATTCACCCCTCCACTTT. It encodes CASTGRSYNSPLHF.

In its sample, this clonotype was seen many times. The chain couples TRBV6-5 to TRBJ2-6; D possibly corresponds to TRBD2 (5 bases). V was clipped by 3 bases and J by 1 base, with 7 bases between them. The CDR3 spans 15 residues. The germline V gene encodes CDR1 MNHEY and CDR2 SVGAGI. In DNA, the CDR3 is TGTGCCAGCAGTTATAGAGGGTCTGGGGCCAACGTCCTGACTTTC. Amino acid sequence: CASSYRGSGANVLTF.

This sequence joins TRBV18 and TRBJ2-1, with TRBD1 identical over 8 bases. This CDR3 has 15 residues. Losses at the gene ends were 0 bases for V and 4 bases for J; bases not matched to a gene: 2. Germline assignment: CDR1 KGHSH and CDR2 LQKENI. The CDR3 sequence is CASSPPGQAYNEQFF. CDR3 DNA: TGTGCCAGCTCACCACCGGGACAGGCTTACAATGAGCAGTTCTTC.

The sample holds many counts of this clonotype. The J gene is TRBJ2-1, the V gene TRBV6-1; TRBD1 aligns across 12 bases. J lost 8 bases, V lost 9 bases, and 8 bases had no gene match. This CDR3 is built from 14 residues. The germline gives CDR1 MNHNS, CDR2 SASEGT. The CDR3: CASDSGTGGDEQFF. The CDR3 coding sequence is TGTGCCAGTGACTCCGGGACAGGGGGCGATGAGCAGTTCTTC.

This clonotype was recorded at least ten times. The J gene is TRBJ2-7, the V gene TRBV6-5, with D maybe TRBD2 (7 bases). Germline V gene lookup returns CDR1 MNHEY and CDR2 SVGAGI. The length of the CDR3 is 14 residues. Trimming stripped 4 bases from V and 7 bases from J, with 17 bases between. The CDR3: CASSWGGRGGEQYF. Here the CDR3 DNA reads TGTGCCAGCAGTTGGGGAGGCAGGGGAGGGGAGCAGTACTTC.

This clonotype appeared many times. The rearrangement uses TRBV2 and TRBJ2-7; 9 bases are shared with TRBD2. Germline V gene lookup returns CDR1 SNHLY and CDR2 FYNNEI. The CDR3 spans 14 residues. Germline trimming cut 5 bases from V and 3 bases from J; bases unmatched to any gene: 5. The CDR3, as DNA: TGTGCCAGCAGTTTAGCGGGGGCCCTCTACGAGCAGTACTTC. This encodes CASSLAGALYEQYF.

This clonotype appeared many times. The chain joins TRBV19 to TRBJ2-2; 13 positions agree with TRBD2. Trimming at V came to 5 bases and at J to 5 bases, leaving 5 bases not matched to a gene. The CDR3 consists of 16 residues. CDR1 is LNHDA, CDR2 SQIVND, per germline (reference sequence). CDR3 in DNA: TGTGCCAGTAGTCCGACTAGCGGGGGGCGTACCGGGGAGCTGTTTTTT. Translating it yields CASSPTSGGRTGELFF. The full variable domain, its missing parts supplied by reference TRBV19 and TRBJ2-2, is DGGITQSPKYLFRKEGQNVTLSCEQNLNHDAMYWYRQDPGQGLRLIYYSQIVNDFQKGDIAEGYSVSREKKESFPLTVTSAQKNPTAFYLCASSPTSGGRTGELFFGEGSRLTVL.

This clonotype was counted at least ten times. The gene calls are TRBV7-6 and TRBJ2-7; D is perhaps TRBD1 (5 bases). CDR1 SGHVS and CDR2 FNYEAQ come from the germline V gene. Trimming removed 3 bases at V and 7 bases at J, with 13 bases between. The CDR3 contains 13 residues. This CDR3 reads CASSLHRTWEQYF. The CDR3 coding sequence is TGTGCCAGCAGCTTGCACAGGACCTGGGAGCAGTACTTC.

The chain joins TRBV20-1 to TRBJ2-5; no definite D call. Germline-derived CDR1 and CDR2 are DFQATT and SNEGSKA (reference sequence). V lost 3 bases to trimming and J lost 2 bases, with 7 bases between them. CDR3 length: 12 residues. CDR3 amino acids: CSASSRQETQYF. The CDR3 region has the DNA TGCAGTGCTAGTAGCCGGCAAGAGACCCAGTACTTC.

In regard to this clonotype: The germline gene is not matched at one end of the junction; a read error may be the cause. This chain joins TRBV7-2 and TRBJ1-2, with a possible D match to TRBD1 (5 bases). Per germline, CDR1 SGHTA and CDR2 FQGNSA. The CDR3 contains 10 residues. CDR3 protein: CRIGDYGYTF. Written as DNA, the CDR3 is TGCCGGATAGGGGACTATGGCTACACCTTC.

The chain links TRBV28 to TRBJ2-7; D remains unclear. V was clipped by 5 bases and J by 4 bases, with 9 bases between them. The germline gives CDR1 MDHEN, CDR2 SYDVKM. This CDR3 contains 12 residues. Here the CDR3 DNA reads TGTGCCAGCAGTCTATTGGGGTACGAGCAGTACTTC. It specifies CASSLLGYEQYF. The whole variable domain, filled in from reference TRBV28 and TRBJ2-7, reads DVKVTQSSRYLVKRTGEKVFLECVQDMDHENMFWYRQDPGLGLRLIYFSYDVKMKEKGDIPEGYSVSREKKERFSLILESASTNQTSMYLCASSLLGYEQYFGPGTRLTVT.

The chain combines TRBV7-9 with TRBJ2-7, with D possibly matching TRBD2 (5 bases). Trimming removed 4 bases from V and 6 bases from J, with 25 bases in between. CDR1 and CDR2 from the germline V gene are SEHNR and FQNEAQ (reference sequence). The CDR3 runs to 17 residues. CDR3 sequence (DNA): TGTGCCAGCAGCTCGACGCAATACTTAGCGCCTCTTTCCGAGCAGTACTTC. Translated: CASSSTQYLAPLSEQYF.

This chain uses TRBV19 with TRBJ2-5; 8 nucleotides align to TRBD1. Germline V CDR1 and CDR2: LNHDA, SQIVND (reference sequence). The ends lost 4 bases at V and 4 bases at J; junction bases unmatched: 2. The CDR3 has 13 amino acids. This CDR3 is CASSTGQGETQYF. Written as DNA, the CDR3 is TGTGCCAGTAGTACTGGACAGGGAGAGACCCAGTACTTC.

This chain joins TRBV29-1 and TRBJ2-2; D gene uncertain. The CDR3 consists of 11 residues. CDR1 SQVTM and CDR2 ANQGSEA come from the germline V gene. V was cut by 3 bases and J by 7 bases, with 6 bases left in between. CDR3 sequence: CSVEYNGELFF. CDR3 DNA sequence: TGCAGCGTTGAGTACAACGGGGAGCTGTTTTTT.